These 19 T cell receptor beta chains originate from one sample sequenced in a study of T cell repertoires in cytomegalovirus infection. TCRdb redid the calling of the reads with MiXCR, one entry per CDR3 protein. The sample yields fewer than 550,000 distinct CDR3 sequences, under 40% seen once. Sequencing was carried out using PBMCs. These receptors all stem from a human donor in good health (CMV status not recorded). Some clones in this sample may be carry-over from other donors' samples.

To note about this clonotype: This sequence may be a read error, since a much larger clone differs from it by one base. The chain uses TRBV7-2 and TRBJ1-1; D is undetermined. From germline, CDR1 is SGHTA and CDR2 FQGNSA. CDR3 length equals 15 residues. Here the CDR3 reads CASSLLLGLNTVAFF. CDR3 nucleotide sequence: TGTGCCAGCAGCTTATTGCTAGGACTAAACACTGTAGCTTTCTTT.

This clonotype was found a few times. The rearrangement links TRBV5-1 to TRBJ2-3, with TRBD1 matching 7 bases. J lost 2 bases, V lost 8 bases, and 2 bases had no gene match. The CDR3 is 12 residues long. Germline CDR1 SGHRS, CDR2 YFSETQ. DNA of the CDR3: TGCGCCAGGGGACAGTTCACAGATACGCAGTATTTT. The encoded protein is CARGQFTDTQYF.

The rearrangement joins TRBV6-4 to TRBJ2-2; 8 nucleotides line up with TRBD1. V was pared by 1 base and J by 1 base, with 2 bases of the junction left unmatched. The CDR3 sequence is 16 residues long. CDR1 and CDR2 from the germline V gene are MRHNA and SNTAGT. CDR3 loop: CASSDLGTGNTGELFF. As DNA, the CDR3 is TGTGCCAGCAGTGACTTGGGGACAGGGAACACCGGGGAGCTGTTTTTT.

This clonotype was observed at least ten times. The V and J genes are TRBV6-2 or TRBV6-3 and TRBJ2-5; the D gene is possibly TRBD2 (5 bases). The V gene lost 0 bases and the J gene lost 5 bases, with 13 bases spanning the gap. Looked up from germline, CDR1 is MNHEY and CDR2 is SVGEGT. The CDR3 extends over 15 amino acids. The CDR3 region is CASSYSNSVRETQYF. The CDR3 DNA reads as TGTGCCAGCAGTTACTCGAATAGCGTGCGGGAGACCCAGTACTTC.

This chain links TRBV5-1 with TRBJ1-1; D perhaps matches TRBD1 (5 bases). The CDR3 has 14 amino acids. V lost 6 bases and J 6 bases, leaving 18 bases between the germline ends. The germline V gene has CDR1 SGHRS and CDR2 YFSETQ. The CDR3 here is CASTPGGDFAEAFF. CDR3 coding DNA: TGCGCCAGCACCCCCGGGGGGGATTTCGCTGAAGCTTTCTTT. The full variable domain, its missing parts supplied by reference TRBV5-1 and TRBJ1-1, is KAGVTQTPRYLIKTRGQQVTLSCSPISGHRSVSWYQQTPGQGLQFLFEYFSETQRNKGNFPGRFSGRQFSNSRSEMNVSTLELGDSALYLCASTPGGDFAEAFFGQGTRLTVV.

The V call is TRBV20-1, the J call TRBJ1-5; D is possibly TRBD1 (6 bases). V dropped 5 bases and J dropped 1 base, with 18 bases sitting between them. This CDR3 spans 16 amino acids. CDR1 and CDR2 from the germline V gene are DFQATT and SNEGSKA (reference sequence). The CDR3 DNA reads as TGCAGTGCTTCGGGGGGCGGGGATTGGAGCAATCAGCCCCAGCATTTT. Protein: CSASGGGDWSNQPQHF.

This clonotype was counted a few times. CDR3: CASSLARSRSGNTIYF. The CDR3 DNA is TGTGCCAGCAGCTTAGCTCGGTCTAGGTCTGGAAACACCATATATTTT. V gene TRBV7-9 combines with J gene TRBJ1-3, with D unresolved. The CDR3 has 16 residues. Germline CDR1 and CDR2: SEHNR and FQNEAQ (reference sequence). The V end was cut by 0 bases, the J end by 1 base, with 10 bases between.

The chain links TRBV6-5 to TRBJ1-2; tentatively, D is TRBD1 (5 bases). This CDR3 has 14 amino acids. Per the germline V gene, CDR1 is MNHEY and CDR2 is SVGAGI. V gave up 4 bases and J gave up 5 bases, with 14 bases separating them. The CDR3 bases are TGTGCCAGCAGTTTGGAACAGGTCGGGTATGGCTACACCTTC. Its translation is CASSLEQVGYGYTF.

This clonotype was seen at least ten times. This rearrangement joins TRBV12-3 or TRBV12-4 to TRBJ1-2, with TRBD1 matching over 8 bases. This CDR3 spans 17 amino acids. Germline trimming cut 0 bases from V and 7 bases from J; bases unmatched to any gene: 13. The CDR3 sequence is CASSLALTDRDFGGYTF. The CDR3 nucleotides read TGTGCCAGCAGTTTAGCTCTGACGGACAGGGATTTTGGTGGCTACACCTTC.

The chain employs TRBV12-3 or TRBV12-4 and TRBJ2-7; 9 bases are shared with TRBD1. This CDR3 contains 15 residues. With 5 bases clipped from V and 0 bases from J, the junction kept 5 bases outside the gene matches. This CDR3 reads CASSGGTGSSYEQYF. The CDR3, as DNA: TGTGCCAGCAGTGGGGGGACAGGGAGCTCCTACGAGCAGTACTTC.

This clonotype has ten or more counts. The CDR3 sequence: CASSSIFLSEERGGTGELFF. The DNA for the CDR3 is TGTGCCAGCAGCTCCATCTTTCTCAGTGAGGAGCGGGGAGGCACCGGGGAGCTGTTTTTT. The chain has TRBV7-6 and TRBJ2-2; 7 bases are shared with TRBD2. The V segment lost 4 bases and the J segment 4 bases; nucleotides outside the gene matches: 21. The germline V gene encodes CDR1 SGHVS and CDR2 FNYEAQ. The CDR3 runs 20 residues.

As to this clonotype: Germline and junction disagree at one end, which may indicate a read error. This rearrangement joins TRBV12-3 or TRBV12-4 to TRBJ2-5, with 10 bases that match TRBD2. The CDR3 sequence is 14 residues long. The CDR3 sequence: CASAQAGGKETRYF. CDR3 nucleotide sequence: TGTGCCAGCGCGCAAGCGGGGGGGAAAGAGACCCGGTACTTC.

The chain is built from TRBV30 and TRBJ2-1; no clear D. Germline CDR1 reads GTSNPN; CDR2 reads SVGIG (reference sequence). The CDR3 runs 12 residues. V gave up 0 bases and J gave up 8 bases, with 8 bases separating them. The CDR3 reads CAWSVSGYEQFF. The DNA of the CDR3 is TGTGCCTGGAGTGTATCGGGTTATGAGCAGTTCTTC. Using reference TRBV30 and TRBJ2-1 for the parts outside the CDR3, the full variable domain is SQTIHQWPATLVQPVGSPLSLECTVEGTSNPNLYWYRQAAGRGLQLLFYSVGIGQISSEVPQNLSASRPQDRQFILSSKKLLLSDSGFYLCAWSVSGYEQFFGPGTRLTVL.

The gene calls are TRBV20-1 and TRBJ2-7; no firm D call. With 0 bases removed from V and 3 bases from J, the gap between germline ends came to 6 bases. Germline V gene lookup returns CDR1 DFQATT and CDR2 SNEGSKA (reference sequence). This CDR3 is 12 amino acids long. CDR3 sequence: CSAREASYEQYF. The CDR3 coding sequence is TGCAGTGCTAGAGAGGCTAGCTACGAGCAGTACTTC.

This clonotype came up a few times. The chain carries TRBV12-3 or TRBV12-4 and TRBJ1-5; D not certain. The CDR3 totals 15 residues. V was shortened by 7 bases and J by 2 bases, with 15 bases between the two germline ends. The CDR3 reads CASNPDGPGNQPQHF. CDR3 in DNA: TGTGCCAGCAACCCGGACGGGCCCGGCAATCAGCCCCAGCATTTT.

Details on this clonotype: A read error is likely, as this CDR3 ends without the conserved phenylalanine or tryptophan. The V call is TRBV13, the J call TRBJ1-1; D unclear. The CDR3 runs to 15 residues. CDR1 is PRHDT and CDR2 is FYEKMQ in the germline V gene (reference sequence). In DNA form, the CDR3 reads TGTGCCATCAGCCCGGCCGGATCTCGGAACACTGAAGCTTTCTGT. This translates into CAISPAGSRNTEAFC.

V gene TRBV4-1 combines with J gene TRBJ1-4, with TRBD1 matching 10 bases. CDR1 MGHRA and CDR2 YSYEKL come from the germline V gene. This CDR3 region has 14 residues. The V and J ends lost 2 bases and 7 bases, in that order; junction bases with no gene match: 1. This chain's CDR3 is CASSQRTGGEKLFF. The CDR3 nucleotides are TGCGCCAGCAGCCAAAGGACAGGGGGTGAAAAACTGTTTTTT.

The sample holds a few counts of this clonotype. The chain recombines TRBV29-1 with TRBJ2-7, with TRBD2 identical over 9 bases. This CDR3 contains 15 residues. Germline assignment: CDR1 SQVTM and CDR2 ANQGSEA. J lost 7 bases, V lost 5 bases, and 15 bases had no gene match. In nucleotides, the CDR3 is TGCAGCGTTCGAATCAAGGGACTAGCTGCGGGGGAGCAGTACTTC. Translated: CSVRIKGLAAGEQYF.

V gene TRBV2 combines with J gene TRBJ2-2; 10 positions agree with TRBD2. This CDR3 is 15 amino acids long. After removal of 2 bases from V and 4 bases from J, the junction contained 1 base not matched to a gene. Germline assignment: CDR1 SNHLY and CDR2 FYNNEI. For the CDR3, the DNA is TGTGCCAGCAGTGAACAGCGGGGGGGCACCGGGGAGCTGTTTTTT. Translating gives CASSEQRGGTGELFF.